This TCR beta chain stems from a study of T cells in Graves' hyperthyroidism and ophthalmopathy (dated 2019 in TCRdb). In terms of the full investigation: Peripheral blood was sampled at the time of initial diagnosis, prior to any treatment. After sampling, hyperthyroidism patients received methimazole starting at 30 mg daily, and ophthalmopathy patients received high-dose intravenous methylprednisolone. An independent validation cohort of some 18 hyperthyroidism patients and 17 patients who later progressed to ophthalmopathy tested prospective prediction of ophthalmopathy. The study also compared thyroid tissue and blood T-cell repertoires from more than 5 Graves' hyperthyroidism patients. The paper reports TCR Vbeta CDR3 sequencing of fewer than 150 peripheral blood samples: under 45 ophthalmopathy, under 80 hyperthyroidism and around 17 progressor patients. To identify distinguishing TCR V-J signatures, a discovery cohort of around 100 patients was used, comprising 43 with Graves' ophthalmopathy and approximately 57 with stable Graves' hyperthyroidism. The 90 to 100 discovery patients were randomly split 7:3 into training and test sets.

The CDR3 measures 14 amino acids from cysteine to phenylalanine. Solely the CDR3 DNA is kept, with 42 bases framed from the first base. CDR1 and CDR2, looked up from the germline V gene (reference sequence), are DFQATT and SNEGSKA. At the junction V is shortened by 1 base and J by 0 bases, with 10 bases in between. Moderately to severely active disease, a Clinical Activity Score of at least 3, a NOSPECS grade of at least 4, and a duration under 3 months were present in ophthalmopathy patients. Exclusion was applied to patients with uncontrolled infections, other autoimmune diseases, pregnancy or lactation. Diagnoses were based on clinical symptoms, serum thyroxine and TRAb, thyroid ultrasound and orbital computed tomography. PBMCs were isolated from about 9.2 ml of fresh peripheral blood by Ficoll-Paque density gradient centrifugation. Total RNA was extracted using Trizol reagent, and RNA quality was assessed on an Agilent 2100 Bioanalyzer.

Amplification of TCR beta CDR3 regions was carried out from RNA transcripts. The TCR CDR3 was subjected to a first round of RT-PCR using the HTBI primer set and the Qiagen OneStep RT-PCR kit. Libraries were constructed in a second round of multiplex PCR, after which size selection and purification were performed. Sequencing of the libraries was done on an Illumina HiSeq2000 using paired-end 100 bp reads. Processing in the source paper ran as follows. SOAPnuke was used to process the raw data, with reads discarded if the reads contained adapters or uncalled bases, had a mean Phred below 15, or lacked an exact constant-primer or identifier match. COPE v1.2.5 was used to merge high-quality paired reads, and clonotypes were defined as unique nucleotide sequences. MiTCR v1.1 was used to align clonotypes to the IMGT TRBV, TRBD and TRBJ reference segments. Only V-J combinations with frequency above 0.0001, covering about 99% of repertoires, were analysed. A TCS score was defined as the ratio between F50 (clonal expansion) and ExV (chaos), using BLOSUM62-based TCRdist between CDR3 peptides within each V-J. Welch's t-statistics and random forest reduced just over 500 V-J features to roughly 13, which were used in a naive Bayes classifier (R e1071). Through fastp at Q25 and MiXCR, TCRdb rebuilt clones from the public reads, retaining in-frame beta chains. Identical CDR3 proteins give one entry, which carries the most common genes and DNA. TCRdb, not the authors, supplied the V and J calls. Across this sample there are about 520,000 distinct CDR3 sequences, with approximately 25% seen only once. 11% of the sample comes from the top ten.

Regarding this clonotype: It lacks a known antigen. There are no base qualities to consult, and no much larger clone falls within one base.

What the research found in general, with its limitations: Sample size was not statistically predetermined, and investigators were not blinded to group allocation. During validation, the model predicted progression to ophthalmopathy a median of approximately 6 months ahead of onset, with roughly 65% sensitivity and 72% to 85% specificity. Most expanded thyroid clonotypes (frequency above 0.001) were also detected in blood, suggesting blood repertoires may reflect thyroid immune responses. A model built on a 13 V-J signature distinguished ophthalmopathy from stable hyperthyroidism, reaching about 88% sensitivity and under 84% specificity in cross-validation and 80%/75% in testing.

The material sequenced was blood. The sequence is built from TRBV20-1 and TRBJ2-7; too little of a D gene remains to name it. This receptor was identified in a woman under 40 with Graves' ophthalmopathy. The CDR3: CSARGGPASYEQYF. In nucleotides, the sequence is TGCAGTGCTAGAGGCGGACCGGCCTCCTACGAGCAGTACTTC.